This T cell receptor beta chain was found in a study of HIV-infected children after antiretroviral therapy interruption. Study-wide background: Recorded EBV and CMV exposure existed for most children. Weeks 0, 48 and 150 were sampled under continuous treatment.

The TCR library was built from RNA with a 3' RACE protocol and unique molecular identifiers. MiXCR was run by TCRdb on the 3' RACE reads, yielding one entry per CDR3 protein. The table lists about 89,000 distinct CDR3 sequences, under 8% of them singletons. Noted treatment: PENTA 11 planned treatment interruption arm or continuous ART arm. Germline assignment: CDR1 PRHDT and CDR2 FYEKMQ (reference sequence). The germline V and J ends were trimmed by 0 bases and 6 bases, with 12 bases remaining between them. The CDR3 sequence is 16 residues long. The sequence came from a pool of human donors with HIV. The sample in question was CD45RA+ CD4+ T cells from PBMCs, pooled from several time points, obtained from a donor given antiretroviral therapy, either interrupted or continuous. As for subset: naive CD4+ CD45RA+ CD45RO- T cells. This chain links TRBV13 with TRBJ1-6, with D unclear. The CDR3 nucleotides are TGTGCCAGCAGCTTAGGGGGCGAATTGTCTAATTCACCCCTCCACTTT. The encoded protein is CASSLGGELSNSPLHF.